This T cell receptor (beta chain) was captured in a study of T cell responses to AZD1222 COVID-19 vaccine. Germline V lookup: CDR1 LNHDA, CDR2 SQIVND (reference sequence). The CDR3 is 13 residues long. Trimming removed 2 bases from V and 5 bases from J, with 9 bases in between. As regards this clone: Its antigen is unidentified.

Repertoires were generated with immunoSEQ multiplex PCR, while TCRdb's copy carries only in-frame clones and drops some. The top ten clones hold around 1.1% of a sample with around 120,000 clones, 92% of them seen once. The study pooled second doses at about 4 or about 12 weeks. Overall study findings and caveats: Spike was spanned by vaccine-associated CD4 TCRs, which were dominant at 160-218 and 743-854.

The sequenced sample was peripheral blood, obtained 28 days after the second AZD1222 dose. The origin of this receptor is an adult who received the AZD1222 COVID-19 vaccine. The rearrangement links TRBV19 to TRBJ2-5; D is unresolved. The CDR3 DNA is TGTGCCAGTAGTATACAGGTAACCGAGACCCAGTACTTC. It specifies CASSIQVTETQYF.